These T cell receptor beta chains were read from a single sample in a study of cytomegalovirus exposure and HLA in healthy donors. The table came from immunoSEQ multiplex PCR; TCRdb's copy has only in-frame clones and leaves some out. The table records more than 150,000 clones, 82% of them present only once. Sequencing was performed on PBMCs. These TCRs come from a man aged 35 to 55 in good health and CMV-seronegative. Both conserved end residues are part of each CDR3. Fields, in order: clone size, D gene, V gene, J gene, CDR3 DNA, CDR3 protein. The D gene is left open where the match is weak. Clone sizes are given selectively: once, few, many, or a class where the clone is expanded.

.	TRBD2	TRBV30	TRBJ2-5	TGTGCCTGGAGCGGGGGGGCGTTGAAAAAGACCCAGTACTTC	CAWSGGALKKTQYF
.	.	TRBV11-2	TRBJ2-2	TGTGCCAGCAGCTTAGCTTTCGCGGCAGCTCGGGTGTTTTTT	CASSLAFAAARVFF
.	.	TRBV28	TRBJ2-4	TGTGCCAGCAGTTTTAGCACAGGAGTAGCCAAAAACATTCAGTACTTC	CASSFSTGVAKNIQYF
.	.	TRBV6-6	TRBJ2-7	TGTGCCAGCAGTCGACTACAGGGCTACGAGCAGTACTTC	CASSRLQGYEQYF
.	.	TRBV11-1	TRBJ1-1	TGTGCCAGCAGCTTTGGTCGGGGAGCTCACACTGAAGCTTTCTTT	CASSFGRGAHTEAFF
.	TRBD2	TRBV4-2	TRBJ2-7	TGTGCCAGCAGCCCGTCTTGGGGAGGGAACTACGAGCAGTACTTC	CASSPSWGGNYEQYF
.	.	TRBV4-3	TRBJ2-3	TGCGCCAGCAGCCAAGATGGGACTGGGGATACGCAGTATTTT	CASSQDGTGDTQYF
.	TRBD1	TRBV11-3	TRBJ2-1	TGTGCCAGCAGCGAGGGACAGCCATACAATGAGCAGTTCTTC	CASSEGQPYNEQFF
few	.	TRBV6-1	TRBJ2-6	TGTGCCAGCACTGAAACAGGCTCTGGGGCCAACGTCCTGACTTTC	CASTETGSGANVLTF
.	TRBD2	TRBV7-9	TRBJ2-2	TGTGCCAGCAGCTCAAGAGCGGGAGGGCCGTGGAACACCGGGGAGCTGTTTTTT	CASSSRAGGPWNTGELFF
.	.	TRBV7-2	TRBJ2-7	TGTGCCAGCAGTCGAAATAACAACGAGCAGTACTTC	CASSRNNNEQYF
.	TRBD2	TRBV28	TRBJ2-1	TGTGCCAGCAGTCTAGCGGGGGGGAGCTCCTACAATGAGCAGTTCTTC	CASSLAGGSSYNEQFF
.	.	TRBV6-6	TRBJ1-5	TGTGCCAGCAGTGACCTCAGGGGAATGGGTCAGCCCCAGCATTTT	CASSDLRGMGQPQHF
.	.	TRBV7-2	TRBJ2-7	TGTGCCAGCAGCTCCGATCTTAGGGGCGGCTCCTACGAGCAGTACTTC	CASSSDLRGGSYEQYF
.	.	TRBV6-4	TRBJ1-2	TGTGCCAGCAGTGAGCAGGGGAGCTATGGCTACACCTTC	CASSEQGSYGYTF
once	TRBD1	TRBV25-1	TRBJ1-1	TGTGCCAGCGGGACAGTTAGTTGGGCTTTCTTT	CASGTVSWAFF
.	.	TRBV9	TRBJ2-3	TGTGCCAGCAGCATTGGGACTTCCACAGATACGCAGTATTTT	CASSIGTSTDTQYF
.	TRBD2	TRBV27	TRBJ2-1	TGTGCCAGCGGTATAGCGGGAGGGCCGTATGAGCAGTTCTTC	CASGIAGGPYEQFF
.	TRBD2	TRBV2	TRBJ2-2	TGTGCCAGCAGCGCCGGGACTAGCGGGGGGAGGCGAAGATCCGGGGAGCTGTTTTTT	CASSAGTSGGRRRSGELFF
.	.	TRBV4-1	TRBJ1-2	TGCGCCAGCAGCCAACCAGGGGTTTATGGCTACACCTTC	CASSQPGVYGYTF
.	.	TRBV7-3	TRBJ2-1	TGTGCCAGCAGCTTACTGGGGGCGGCTAACAATGAGCAGTTCTTC	CASSLLGAANNEQFF
.	.	TRBV7-2	TRBJ2-2	TGTGCCAGCAGCTTGAGGCAGGGCCTTAACACCGGGGAGCTGTTTTTT	CASSLRQGLNTGELFF
.	TRBD1	TRBV19	TRBJ1-6	TGTGCCAGTAGTATAGGCCCCGACAGGGGGCGAAATTCACCCCTCCACTTT	CASSIGPDRGRNSPLHF
.	TRBD2	TRBV7-3	TRBJ2-3	TGTGCCAGCAGCTTGACTAGCGGGGCCTCCACAGATACGCAGTATTTT	CASSLTSGASTDTQYF
.	.	TRBV28	TRBJ1-4	TGTGCCAGCAGCCCCGGGGATGAGAATGAAAAACTGTTTTTT	CASSPGDENEKLFF
.	TRBD1	TRBV4-2	TRBJ1-2	TGTGCCAGCAGCCAGGACAGGGGCGTAATTAACTATGGCTACACCTTC	CASSQDRGVINYGYTF